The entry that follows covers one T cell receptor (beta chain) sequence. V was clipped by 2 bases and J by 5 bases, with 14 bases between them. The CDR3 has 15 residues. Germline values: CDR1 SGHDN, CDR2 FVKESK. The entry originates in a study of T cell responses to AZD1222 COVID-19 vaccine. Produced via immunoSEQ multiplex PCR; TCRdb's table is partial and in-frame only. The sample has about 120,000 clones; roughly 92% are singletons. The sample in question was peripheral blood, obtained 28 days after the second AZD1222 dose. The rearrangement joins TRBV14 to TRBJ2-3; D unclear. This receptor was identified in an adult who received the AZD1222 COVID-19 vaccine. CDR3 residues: CASSQWASPEDTQYF. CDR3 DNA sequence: TGTGCCAGCAGCCAATGGGCCTCTCCGGAAGATACGCAGTATTTT.